This TCR beta chain stems from a study of shared clonotypes between healthy human individuals. Several immunoSEQ plates held equal portions of the genomic DNA taken from each subset. Assay used: immunoSEQ multiplex PCR; TCRdb lists only in-frame clones, some missing. The sample consists of some 2.1 million clones, 85% to 95% of them appearing once. Findings and limits, study-wide: Estimated richness values were generally larger in naive subsets than in memory subsets.

This clone occurred once. Antigen: not known. This CDR3 comprises 16 residues. Germline V gene data show CDR1 as KGHSH and CDR2 as LQKENI. V was pared by 1 base and J by 0 bases, with 10 bases between. Sequenced input: naive CD4+ T cells sorted from blood. Subset here: CD45RA+ positively selected. This clonotype originated in a man between 18 and 35 years old in good health. This chain uses TRBV18 with TRBJ1-3; D uncertain. The CDR3 loop reads CASSPQGNPSGNTIYF. The CDR3 DNA is TGTGCCAGCTCACCACAGGGTAATCCCTCTGGAAACACCATATATTTT.